The clone carrying this T cell receptor beta chain was observed a few times. This CDR3 has 14 amino acids. The V gene's germline CDR1 is SGHTA and CDR2 FQGNSA. V shed 3 bases and J shed 1 base, with 9 bases lying between them. TCRdb called the RT-PCR reads again in MiXCR, with one record for every CDR3 protein. Of about 23,000 distinct CDR3 sequences listed, around 31% are singletons. The data were taken from a study of patients and donors after allogeneic stem cell transplantation. V and J are TRBV7-2 and TRBJ1-2; D is uncertain. The clonotype originates from a human donor who was either an allogeneic HSCT recipient or a stem cell or donor lymphocyte infusion donor (not recorded which). It is not recorded whose cells these are; they may come from a transplant donor. Input material: blood, either unsorted or a sorted T cell fraction (not recorded which). The CDR3 protein is CASSFSIHNYGYTF. The CDR3 region has the DNA TGTGCCAGCAGCTTTAGCATACATAACTATGGCTACACCTTC. Variable domain in full (rest from reference TRBV7-2 and TRBJ1-2): GAGVSQSPSNKVTEKGKDVELRCDPISGHTALYWYRQSLGQGLEFLIYFQGNSAPDKSGLPSDRFSAERTGGSVSTLTIQRTQQEDSAVYLCASSFSIHNYGYTFGSGTRLTVV.